A single sample gave rise to the 27 T cell receptor beta chains below, sequenced in a study of CD8+ T cells in alopecia areata. Treatment of the sample: oral pan-JAK inhibitor, 5-10 mg twice daily. Reverse transcribed after extraction, RNA yielded cDNA as the sequencing template. Sequencing used immunoSEQ multiplex PCR; TCRdb keeps in-frame clones, though not all of them. Of some 80,000 clones in the sample, 60% to 70% are singletons; the top ten hold around a quarter. This specimen was CD8+ T cells sorted from blood, taken at week 24, from a patient treated with tofacitinib. The receptors here all came from a human donor with alopecia areata.

The CDR3 nucleotides are TGTGCCACCAGCAGAGAAAGGCAAGGGGACGGTGAAGCTTTCTTT. Amino acid sequence: CATSRERQGDGEAFF. V gene TRBV15 combines with J gene TRBJ1-1; weak D call: TRBD1 (5 bases). The V end lost 0 bases, the J end lost 7 bases, and 15 bases lay between the germline ends. Germline V gene data show CDR1 as LNHNV and CDR2 as YYDKDF (reference sequence). This CDR3 contains 15 residues.

The chain couples TRBV7-9 to TRBJ2-2, with 9 bases identical to TRBD2. With V trimmed by 5 bases and J by 7 bases, 17 bases remained unmatched. Germline V gene data show CDR1 as SEHNR and CDR2 as FQNEAQ (reference sequence). This CDR3 region has 18 residues. CDR3 DNA sequence: TGTGCCAGCAGCAGCTTAGGCAGCGGGAGGAGAATTATCGGGGAGCTGTTTTTT. This gives the protein CASSSLGSGRRIIGELFF.

The chain combines TRBV6-5 with TRBJ2-5; 10 bases align to TRBD2. The junction had 8 bases not matched to a gene; V was cut back by 1 base and J by 6 bases. This CDR3 spans 16 amino acids. CDR1 is MNHEY and CDR2 is SVGAGI in the germline V gene. CDR3 in amino acids: CASSYYLSGGRKTQYF. The CDR3 region has the DNA TGTGCCAGCAGTTACTACCTTAGCGGGGGGAGGAAGACCCAGTACTTC.

This clone was counted only a few times. The V call is TRBV6-5, the J call TRBJ1-1, with D tentatively TRBD1 (5 bases). Germline V gene sequence: CDR1 MNHEY, CDR2 SVGAGI. V gave up 7 bases and J gave up 3 bases, with 9 bases separating them. CDR3 length equals 12 residues. The CDR3 bases are TGTGCCAGCAATGGAGGGGACACTGAAGCTTTCTTT. Protein sequence: CASNGGDTEAFF.

The rearrangement joins TRBV9 to TRBJ1-2, with 7 positions matching TRBD1. The CDR3 runs to 15 residues. The V gene end was trimmed by 3 bases and the J gene end by 4 bases; junction bases not matched to a gene: 9. Germline CDR1 and CDR2: SGDLS and YYNGEE. The CDR3 loop is CASSEQGQAGYGYTF. The CDR3 DNA reads as TGTGCCAGCAGCGAACAAGGACAGGCTGGCTATGGCTACACCTTC.

V and J are TRBV4-1 and TRBJ2-7; D remains ambiguous. This CDR3 comprises 11 residues. Trimming left V 1 base short and J 5 bases short, with 3 bases between. Germline-derived CDR1 and CDR2 are MGHRA and YSYEKL. DNA of the CDR3: TGCGCCAGCAGCCAAGCCAACGAGCAGTACTTC. Its protein is CASSQANEQYF.

This clone was counted between two and nine times. This chain connects TRBV29-1 to TRBJ2-1; D is uncertain. This CDR3 comprises 11 residues. Trimming removed 5 bases at V and 1 base at J, with 3 bases between. Germline assignment: CDR1 SQVTM and CDR2 ANQGSEA. The CDR3 nucleotides are TGCAGCGTTCGGTCCTACAATGAGCAGTTCTTC. Translation gives CSVRSYNEQFF.

This clone was detected many times. The genes are TRBV5-6 and TRBJ1-1; D gene unclear. V lost 0 bases, J lost 7 bases, and 7 bases lay in between. CDR3 length equals 12 residues. In germline, CDR1 is SGHDT, CDR2 YYEEEE. For the CDR3, the DNA is TGTGCCAGCAGCTTGGCGCGGCTTGAAGCTTTCTTT. Translating it yields CASSLARLEAFF.

This chain uses TRBV10-3 with TRBJ2-3; TRBD2 aligns across 10 bases. This CDR3 is built from 15 residues. Losses at the gene ends were 10 bases for V and 1 base for J; bases not matched to a gene: 8. Per germline, CDR1 ENHRY and CDR2 SYGVKD. In DNA, the CDR3 is TGTGCCAGCAGATCAGGACTAGCGGGCACAGATACGCAGTATTTT. This gives the protein CASRSGLAGTDTQYF.

The V and J genes are TRBV30 and TRBJ2-7; D gene ambiguous. V was trimmed by 1 base and J by 2 bases, leaving 6 bases between them. Germline CDR1 and CDR2: GTSNPN and SVGIG (reference sequence). The CDR3 runs 12 residues. CDR3 in DNA: TGTGCCTGGAGTGGGCTGGCCTACGAGCAGTACTTC. Amino acid sequence: CAWSGLAYEQYF. Complete variable domain (other parts from reference TRBV30 and TRBJ2-7): SQTIHQWPATLVQPVGSPLSLECTVEGTSNPNLYWYRQAAGRGLQLLFYSVGIGQISSEVPQNLSASRPQDRQFILSSKKLLLSDSGFYLCAWSGLAYEQYFGPGTRLTVT.

This clone showed up just a few times. V and J are TRBV4-3 and TRBJ2-7; TRBD2 matches 10 bases. The V gene end was trimmed by 0 bases and the J gene end by 4 bases; junction bases not matched to a gene: 6. The CDR3 is 16 residues long. Germline V CDR1 and CDR2: LGHNA, YSLEER. The CDR3: CASSQDLSSGSYEQYF. In nucleotides, the CDR3 is TGCGCCAGCAGCCAAGATCTATCTAGCGGGAGTTACGAGCAGTACTTC.

The V call is TRBV15, the J call TRBJ2-5; 9 bases are shared with TRBD1. Germline trimming cut 6 bases from V and 4 bases from J; bases unmatched to any gene: 9. Germline assignment: CDR1 LNHNV and CDR2 YYDKDF (reference sequence). The CDR3 runs to 15 residues. The CDR3 DNA follows: TGTGCCACCAGAAGGCCGGGACAGGGCCCAGAGACCCAGTACTTC. This sequence encodes CATRRPGQGPETQYF.

The J gene is TRBJ2-3, the V gene TRBV15; possible D gene TRBD1, 6 bases. V was cut by 3 bases and J by 2 bases, with 15 bases left in between. This CDR3 has 16 amino acids. The V gene's germline CDR1 is LNHNV and CDR2 YYDKDF (reference sequence). This CDR3 is CATSSLSGANTDTQYF. DNA of the CDR3: TGTGCCACCAGCAGTTTGTCAGGGGCGAACACAGATACGCAGTATTTT. Full variable domain (outside the CDR3, taken from reference TRBV15 and TRBJ2-3): DAMVIQNPRYQVTQFGKPVTLSCSQTLNHNVMYWYQQKSSQAPKLLFHYYDKDFNNEADTPDNFQSRRPNTSFCFLDIRSPGLGDTAMYLCATSSLSGANTDTQYFGPGTRLTVL.

This sequence joins TRBV4-1 and TRBJ1-5; 9 nucleotides match TRBD1. V shed 5 bases and J 5 bases; nucleotides not matched to a gene: 10. There are 16 residues in the CDR3. Germline CDR1 is MGHRA and CDR2 is YSYEKL. The CDR3 DNA reads TGCGCCAGCAGCTTGGGACAGGGAACTCCACATCAGCCCCAGCATTTT. Translating it yields CASSLGQGTPHQPQHF.

The V call is TRBV27, the J call TRBJ2-7, with 8 bases lining up with TRBD1. The CDR3 sequence is 14 residues long. In germline, CDR1 is MNHEY, CDR2 SMNVEV (reference sequence). V trimming: 5 bases; J trimming: 2 bases; junction bases outside the gene matches: 5. The CDR3, as DNA: TGTGCCAGCAGTCTCCAGGGACAGGCCTACGAGCAGTACTTC. Translated, it gives CASSLQGQAYEQYF.

The V and J genes are TRBV28 and TRBJ2-7; D remains ambiguous. Germline loops: CDR1 MDHEN, CDR2 SYDVKM. The germline V and J ends were trimmed by 3 bases and 3 bases, with 12 bases remaining between them. The CDR3 covers 14 residues. CDR3 sequence: CASSFLSRIYEQYF. In DNA, the CDR3 is TGTGCCAGCAGTTTTTTGAGCAGGATCTACGAGCAGTACTTC.

The V and J genes are TRBV30 and TRBJ1-5, with 9 bases identical to TRBD1. This CDR3 region has 14 residues. After removal of 0 bases from V and 7 bases from J, the junction contained 4 bases not matched to a gene. Germline V gene sequence: CDR1 GTSNPN, CDR2 SVGIG (reference sequence). CDR3 sequence (DNA): TGTGCCTGGAGTGTTGGACAGGGGATACAGCCCCAGCATTTT. Translated, it gives CAWSVGQGIQPQHF.

The chain couples TRBV27 to TRBJ2-1; D gene uncertain. The CDR3 has 14 amino acids. The V gene's germline CDR1 is MNHEY and CDR2 SMNVEV (reference sequence). Trimming took 3 bases from V and 4 from J, leaving 10 bases between them. CDR3 coding DNA: TGTGCCAGCAGTTTGGCGGCAGATTACAATGAGCAGTTCTTC. Its protein is CASSLAADYNEQFF.

V is TRBV2 and J is TRBJ2-1, with 7 bases aligning to TRBD2. CDR1 SNHLY and CDR2 FYNNEI come from the germline V gene. The V segment lost 7 bases and the J segment 6 bases; nucleotides outside the gene matches: 6. This CDR3 region has 13 residues. DNA for the CDR3: TGTGCCAGCATGGCGGGAGAATCCAATGAGCAGTTCTTC. It encodes CASMAGESNEQFF.

This clone was found a few times. The V and J genes are TRBV7-2 and TRBJ2-5; 8 positions match TRBD2. CDR3 length equals 15 residues. The V segment lost 5 bases and the J segment 5 bases; nucleotides outside the gene matches: 10. Germline V gene lookup returns CDR1 SGHTA and CDR2 FQGNSA. In nucleotides, the CDR3 is TGTGCCAGCAGCCTCGATAACGGGAGGGCGGAGACCCAGTACTTC. It encodes CASSLDNGRAETQYF.

The V and J genes are TRBV7-2 and TRBJ2-3, with 8 positions matching TRBD2. Germline lookup yields CDR1 SGHTA and CDR2 FQGNSA. The V gene end was trimmed by 7 bases and the J gene end by 5 bases; junction bases not matched to a gene: 5. The CDR3 consists of 13 residues. CDR3: CASNRGGVDTQYF. CDR3 bases: TGTGCCAGCAATCGGGGGGGCGTAGATACGCAGTATTTT. The variable domain in full, with the rest retrieved from reference TRBV7-2 and TRBJ2-3, is GAGVSQSPSNKVTEKGKDVELRCDPISGHTALYWYRQSLGQGLEFLIYFQGNSAPDKSGLPSDRFSAERTGGSVSTLTIQRTQQEDSAVYLCASNRGGVDTQYFGPGTRLTVL.

The chain uses TRBV6-5 and TRBJ2-5; D may be TRBD1 (6 bases). The CDR3 has 14 residues. CDR1 is MNHEY, CDR2 SVGAGI, per germline. Trimming removed 5 bases at V and 4 bases at J, with 14 bases between. CDR3 in DNA: TGTGCCAGCAGTACAGACAGGTACCCAGAGACCCAGTACTTC. Residues: CASSTDRYPETQYF.

V and J are TRBV4-1 and TRBJ2-5; D gene ambiguous. The CDR3 contains 14 residues. Trimming took off 0 bases at V and 2 bases at J, with 7 bases between the two ends. Germline assignment: CDR1 MGHRA and CDR2 YSYEKL. The CDR3 loop reads CASSQESRQETQYF. The CDR3 DNA sequence: TGCGCCAGCAGCCAAGAGAGTAGGCAAGAGACCCAGTACTTC.

The V call is TRBV9, the J call TRBJ2-3; D remains ambiguous. The CDR3 totals 16 residues. Germline CDR1 is SGDLS and CDR2 is YYNGEE. Trimming left V 1 base short and J 0 bases short, with 12 bases between. The chain's CDR3 is CASSVRASSSTDTQYF. CDR3 bases: TGTGCCAGCAGCGTAAGAGCGAGCTCTAGCACAGATACGCAGTATTTT.

CDR3 residues: CASSSRTSGLYEQYF. For the CDR3, the DNA is TGTGCCAGTAGTTCTCGGACTAGCGGTCTTTACGAGCAGTACTTC. This sequence joins TRBV19 and TRBJ2-7, with 10 bases fitting TRBD2. Germline V gene sequence: CDR1 LNHDA, CDR2 SQIVND (reference sequence). This CDR3 contains 15 residues. V shed 5 bases and J 4 bases; nucleotides not matched to a gene: 8.

The V call is TRBV27, the J call TRBJ2-7, with D possibly being TRBD1 (6 bases). Germline loops: CDR1 MNHEY, CDR2 SMNVEV (reference sequence). The CDR3 loop spans 12 amino acids. Deletions cut 3 bases from V and 7 bases from J, with 10 bases between. CDR3 residues: CASSFGGGEQYF. In DNA, the CDR3 is TGTGCCAGCAGTTTTGGGGGCGGGGAGCAGTACTTC.

This clone was seen only once. The J gene is TRBJ2-3, the V gene TRBV11-2; possible D gene TRBD2, 5 bases. Germline CDR1 and CDR2: SGHAT and FQNNGV. CDR3 length equals 16 residues. V lost 5 bases, J lost 0 bases, and 15 bases lay in between. This CDR3 is CASSTLEVHSTDTQYF. CDR3 nucleotide sequence: TGTGCCAGCAGCACCCTGGAGGTCCATAGCACAGATACGCAGTATTTT.